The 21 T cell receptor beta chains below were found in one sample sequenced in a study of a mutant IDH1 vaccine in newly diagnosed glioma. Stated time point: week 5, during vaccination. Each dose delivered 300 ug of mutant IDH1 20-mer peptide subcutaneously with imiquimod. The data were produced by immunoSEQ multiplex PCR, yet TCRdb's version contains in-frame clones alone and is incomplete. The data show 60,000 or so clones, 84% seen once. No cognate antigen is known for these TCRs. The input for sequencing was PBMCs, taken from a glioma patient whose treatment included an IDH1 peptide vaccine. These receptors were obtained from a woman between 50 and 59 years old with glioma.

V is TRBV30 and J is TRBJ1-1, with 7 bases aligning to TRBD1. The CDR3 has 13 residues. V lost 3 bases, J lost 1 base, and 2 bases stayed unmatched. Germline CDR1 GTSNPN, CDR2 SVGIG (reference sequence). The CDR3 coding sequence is TGTGCCTGGAGACGACAGGGGAACACTGAAGCTTTCTTT. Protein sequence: CAWRRQGNTEAFF. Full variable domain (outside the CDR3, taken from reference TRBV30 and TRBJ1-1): SQTIHQWPATLVQPVGSPLSLECTVEGTSNPNLYWYRQAAGRGLQLLFYSVGIGQISSEVPQNLSASRPQDRQFILSSKKLLLSDSGFYLCAWRRQGNTEAFFGQGTRLTVV.

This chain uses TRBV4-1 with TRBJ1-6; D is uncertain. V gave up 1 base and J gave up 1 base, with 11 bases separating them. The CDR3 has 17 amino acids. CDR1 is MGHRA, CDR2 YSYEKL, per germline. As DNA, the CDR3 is TGCGCCAGCAGCCAAGTTGAAGGGAAATCCTATAATTCACCCCTCCACTTT. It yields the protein CASSQVEGKSYNSPLHF.

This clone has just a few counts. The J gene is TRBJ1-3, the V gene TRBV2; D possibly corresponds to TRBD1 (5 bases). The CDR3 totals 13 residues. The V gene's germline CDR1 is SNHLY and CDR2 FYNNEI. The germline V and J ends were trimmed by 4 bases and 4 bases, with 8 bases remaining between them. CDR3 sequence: CASSVRQGNTIYF. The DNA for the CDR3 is TGTGCCAGCAGTGTACGACAGGGAAACACCATATATTTT.

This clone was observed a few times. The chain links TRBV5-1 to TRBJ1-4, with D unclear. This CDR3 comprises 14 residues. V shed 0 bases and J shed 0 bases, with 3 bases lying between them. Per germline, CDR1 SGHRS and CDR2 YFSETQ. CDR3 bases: TGCGCCAGCAGCTTGGGGGCAACTAATGAAAAACTGTTTTTT. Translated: CASSLGATNEKLFF.

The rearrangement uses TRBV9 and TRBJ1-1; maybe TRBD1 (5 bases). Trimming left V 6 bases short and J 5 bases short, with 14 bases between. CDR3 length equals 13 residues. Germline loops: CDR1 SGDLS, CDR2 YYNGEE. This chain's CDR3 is CASNRDGSTEAFF. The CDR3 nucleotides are TGTGCCAGCAATCGGGACGGGTCGACTGAAGCTTTCTTT.

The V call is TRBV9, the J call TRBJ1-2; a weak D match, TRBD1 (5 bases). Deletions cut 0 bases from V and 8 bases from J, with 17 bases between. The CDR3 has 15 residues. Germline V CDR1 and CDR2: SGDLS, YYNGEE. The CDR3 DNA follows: TGTGCCAGCAGCGTAGGTGAGGCGGCAGGGAGAGGCTACACCTTC. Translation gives CASSVGEAAGRGYTF.

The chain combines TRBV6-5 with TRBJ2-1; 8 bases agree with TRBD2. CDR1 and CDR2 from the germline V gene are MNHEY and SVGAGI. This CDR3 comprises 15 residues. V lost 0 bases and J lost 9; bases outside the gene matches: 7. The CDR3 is CASSYSSLGGGEQFF. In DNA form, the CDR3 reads TGTGCCAGCAGTTACTCCTCACTCGGGGGGGGTGAGCAGTTCTTC.

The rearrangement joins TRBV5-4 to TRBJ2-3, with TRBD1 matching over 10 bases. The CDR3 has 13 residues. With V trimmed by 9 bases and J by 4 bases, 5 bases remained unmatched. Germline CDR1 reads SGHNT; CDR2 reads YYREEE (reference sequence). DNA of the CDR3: TGTGCCACCGGGACAGGGGAGGCAGATACGCAGTATTTT. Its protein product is CATGTGEADTQYF.

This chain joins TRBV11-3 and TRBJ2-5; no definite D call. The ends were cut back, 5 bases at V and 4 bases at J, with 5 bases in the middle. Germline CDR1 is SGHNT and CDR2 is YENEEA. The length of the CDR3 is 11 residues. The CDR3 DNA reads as TGTGCCAGCAGCCTCGGAGAGACCCAGTACTTC. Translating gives CASSLGETQYF.

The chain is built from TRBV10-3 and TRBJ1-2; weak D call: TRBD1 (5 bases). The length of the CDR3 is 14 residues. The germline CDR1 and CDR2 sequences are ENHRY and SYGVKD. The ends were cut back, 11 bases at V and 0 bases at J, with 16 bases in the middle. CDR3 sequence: CAARQQATNYGYTF. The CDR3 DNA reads TGTGCCGCCCGACAGCAAGCCACTAACTATGGCTACACCTTC.

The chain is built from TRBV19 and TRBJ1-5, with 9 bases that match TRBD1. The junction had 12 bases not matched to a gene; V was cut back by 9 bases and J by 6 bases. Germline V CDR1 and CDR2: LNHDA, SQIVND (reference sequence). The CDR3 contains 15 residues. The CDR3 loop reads CASQSGTGTVQPQHF. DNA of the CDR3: TGTGCCAGCCAGTCCGGGACAGGGACTGTTCAGCCCCAGCATTTT.

CDR3 nucleotide sequence: TGTGCCAGCAGTCTGGGGACTCGCTCTGGGGCCAACGTCCTGACTTTC. This codes for CASSLGTRSGANVLTF. The V and J genes are TRBV5-4 and TRBJ2-6; a weak D match, TRBD2 (6 bases). CDR3 size: 16 residues. From germline, CDR1 is SGHNT and CDR2 YYREEE (reference sequence). The germline V and J ends were trimmed by 5 bases and 0 bases, with 12 bases remaining between them.

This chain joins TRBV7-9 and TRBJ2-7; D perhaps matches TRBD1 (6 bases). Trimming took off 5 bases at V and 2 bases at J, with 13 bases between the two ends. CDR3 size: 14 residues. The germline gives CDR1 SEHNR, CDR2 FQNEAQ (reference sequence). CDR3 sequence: CASSRTDSTYEQYF. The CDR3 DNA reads TGTGCCAGCAGCCGGACGGACAGCACCTACGAGCAGTACTTC.

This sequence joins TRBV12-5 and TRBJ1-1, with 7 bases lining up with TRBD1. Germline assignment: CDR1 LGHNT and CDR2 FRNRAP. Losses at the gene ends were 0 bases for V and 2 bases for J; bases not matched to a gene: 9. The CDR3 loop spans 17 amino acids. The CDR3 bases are TGTGCTAGTGGTTTGGTTAGGGGGGACAGTCTTAACACTGAAGCTTTCTTT. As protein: CASGLVRGDSLNTEAFF.

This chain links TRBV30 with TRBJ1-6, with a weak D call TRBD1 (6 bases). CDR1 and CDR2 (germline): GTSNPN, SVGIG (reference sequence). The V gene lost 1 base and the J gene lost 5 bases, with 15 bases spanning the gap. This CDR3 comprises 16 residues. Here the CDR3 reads CAWSEGGRVNNSPLHF. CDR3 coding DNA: TGTGCCTGGAGTGAGGGGGGCAGGGTAAATAATTCACCCCTCCACTTT.

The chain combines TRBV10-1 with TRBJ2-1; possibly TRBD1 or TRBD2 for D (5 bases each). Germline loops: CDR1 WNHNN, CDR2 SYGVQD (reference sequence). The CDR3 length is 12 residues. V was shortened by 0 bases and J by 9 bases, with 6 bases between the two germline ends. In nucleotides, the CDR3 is TGCGCCAGCAGTGAGTCGAGGGGTGAGCAGTTCTTC. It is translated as CASSESRGEQFF.

CDR3 protein: CASGLAITSGDSYEQYF. In nucleotides, the CDR3 is TGTGCTAGTGGTTTGGCTATAACTAGCGGGGATTCCTACGAGCAGTACTTC. The chain has TRBV12-5 and TRBJ2-7; TRBD2 agrees at 10 bases. Trimming took 1 base from V and 1 from J; bases not matched to a gene: 7. CDR1 is LGHNT, CDR2 FRNRAP, per germline. This CDR3 is built from 17 residues.

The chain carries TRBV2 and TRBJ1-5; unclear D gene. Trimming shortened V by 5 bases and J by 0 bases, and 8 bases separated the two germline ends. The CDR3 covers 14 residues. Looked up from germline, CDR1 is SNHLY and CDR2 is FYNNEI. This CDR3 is CASSLTSSNQPQHF. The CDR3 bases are TGTGCCAGCAGTTTAACATCTAGCAATCAGCCCCAGCATTTT.

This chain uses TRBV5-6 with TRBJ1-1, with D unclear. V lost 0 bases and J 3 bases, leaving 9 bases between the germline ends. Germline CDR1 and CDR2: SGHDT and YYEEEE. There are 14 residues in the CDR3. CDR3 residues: CASSLAGGYTEAFF. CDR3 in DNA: TGTGCCAGCAGCTTGGCGGGTGGGTACACTGAAGCTTTCTTT. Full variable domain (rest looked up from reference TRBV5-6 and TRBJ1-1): DAGVTQSPTHLIKTRGQQVTLRCSPKSGHDTVSWYQQALGQGPQFIFQYYEEEERQRGNFPDRFSGHQFPNYSSELNVNALLLGDSALYLCASSLAGGYTEAFFGQGTRLTVV.

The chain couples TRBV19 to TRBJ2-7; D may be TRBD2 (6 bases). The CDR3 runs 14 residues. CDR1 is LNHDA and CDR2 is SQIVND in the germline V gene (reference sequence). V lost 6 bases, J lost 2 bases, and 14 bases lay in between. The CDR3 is CASSPSGATYEQYF. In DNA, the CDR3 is TGTGCCAGTAGCCCCTCGGGAGCGACCTACGAGCAGTACTTC.

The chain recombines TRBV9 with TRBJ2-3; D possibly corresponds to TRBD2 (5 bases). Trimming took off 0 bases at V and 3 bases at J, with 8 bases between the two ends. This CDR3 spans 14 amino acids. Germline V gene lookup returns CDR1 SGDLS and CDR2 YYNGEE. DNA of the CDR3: TGTGCCAGCAGCGTAGGAGGGTTAACAGATACGCAGTATTTT. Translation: CASSVGGLTDTQYF. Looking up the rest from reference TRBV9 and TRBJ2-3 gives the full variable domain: DSGVTQTPKHLITATGQRVTLRCSPRSGDLSVYWYQQSLDQGLQFLIQYYNGEERAKGNILERFSAQQFPDLHSELNLSSLELGDSALYFCASSVGGLTDTQYFGPGTRLTVL.